One and the same sample provided the 3 T cell receptor beta chains below, sequenced in a study of shared clonotypes between healthy human individuals. Clones were sequenced by immunoSEQ multiplex PCR, and TCRdb holds only the in-frame ones, with some missing. The sample has 1,500,000 or so clones, approximately 98.5% seen once. The sequencing input was naive CD4+ T cells sorted from blood. Subset in this sample: CD45RA+ positively selected. These receptor sequences come from a man under 40 in good health.

This rearrangement joins TRBV5-8 to TRBJ2-7; 8 positions agree with TRBD1. CDR3 size: 14 residues. V dropped 0 bases and J dropped 4; count of bases not matched to a gene: 3. Germline lookup yields CDR1 SGHTS and CDR2 YDEGEE. The CDR3 region is CASSLGDRPYEQYF. DNA of the CDR3: TGTGCCAGCAGCTTGGGGGACAGGCCGTACGAGCAGTACTTC.

CDR3 in amino acids: CASSPTQGSEQYF. CDR3 nucleotides: TGTGCCAGCTCACCAACCCAGGGGAGCGAGCAGTACTTC. The chain combines TRBV18 with TRBJ2-7; tentative D call: TRBD1 (6 bases). The CDR3 loop spans 13 amino acids. V was cut by 2 bases and J by 6 bases, with 11 bases left in between. Germline V gene lookup returns CDR1 KGHSH and CDR2 LQKENI. Full variable domain (rest looked up from reference TRBV18 and TRBJ2-7): NAGVMQNPRHLVRRRGQEARLRCSPMKGHSHVYWYRQLPEEGLKFMVYLQKENIIDESGMPKERFSAEFPKEGPSILRIQQVVRGDSAAYFCASSPTQGSEQYFGPGTRLTVT.

The sample holds one count of this clone. The gene calls are TRBV7-2 and TRBJ1-2; no reliable D call. This CDR3 is built from 10 residues. Per the germline V gene, CDR1 is SGHTA and CDR2 is FQGNSA. V was shortened by 8 bases and J by 9 bases, with 10 bases between the two germline ends. CDR3 nucleotide sequence: TGTGCCAGCGGACCCGGGAGCTACACCTTC. Protein product: CASGPGSYTF.